This T cell receptor (beta chain) was captured by sequencing in a study of blood T cell repertoires in COVID-19. As for the study in general: PBMCs, B-cell-depleted T cells, or T cells were the source of the cDNA or gDNA that made up the material.

The germline CDR1 and CDR2 sequences are MDHEN and SYDVKM. The CDR3 extends over 12 amino acids. V dropped 6 bases and J dropped 5 bases, with 8 bases sitting between them. In the authors' methods: Reference gene primers were amplified, and this amplification served to estimate nucleated cell counts. The protocol was immunoSEQ multiplex PCR, while the TCRdb copy is restricted to in-frame clones and leaves out a portion. V and J calls and clone size are as listed in that table; D and trimming were resolved from the DNA. The sample has approximately 210,000 clones, around 82% seen once. The chain is built from TRBV28 and TRBJ1-5; D is possibly TRBD1 (6 bases). The receptor was isolated from a woman in her 40s with active or convalescent COVID-19. The sequenced sample consisted of peripheral blood. The CDR3 sequence is CASRQGHQPQHF. CDR3 nucleotide sequence: TGTGCCAGCAGGCAGGGGCATCAGCCCCAGCATTTT.